This T cell receptor beta chain is from a study of cytomegalovirus exposure and HLA in healthy donors. Concerning this clone: Antigen: not known.

Germline V gene lookup returns CDR1 MNHNS and CDR2 SASEGT. V was shortened by 6 bases and J by 7 bases, with 7 bases between the two germline ends. This CDR3 contains 11 residues. The PCR had 60 Vbeta and 13 Jbeta primers. Method: immunoSEQ multiplex PCR; TCRdb's copy keeps in-frame clones and lacks some. Altogether 150,000 to 200,000 clones are present, about 85% being singletons, with the ten largest covering approximately 1.9%. Findings of the study overall: TCR beta sequences numbering about 17,000 were associated with HLA alleles at 0.05 false discovery rate in a later analysis.

The V gene is TRBV6-1, the J gene TRBJ2-1; D may be TRBD1 (5 bases). Material: PBMCs. This TCR derives from a man aged 18 to 35 in good health and CMV-seronegative. The CDR3 loop reads CASSSGNEQFF. CDR3 in DNA: TGTGCCAGCAGCTCAGGGAATGAGCAGTTCTTC.